The 17 T cell receptor beta chains below come from one sample, sequenced in a study of Graves' ophthalmopathy and Graves' hyperthyroidism. TCR beta CDR3 regions were amplified from RNA transcripts. Scientists carried out first-round RT-PCR using HTBI primers and then a second-round multiplex PCR. TCRdb reanalysed the multiplex PCR reads using MiXCR and keeps one entry per CDR3 protein. The data contain about 390,000 distinct CDR3 sequences, 15% of them singletons. The specimen sequenced was peripheral blood. These receptors were obtained from a young woman with stable Graves' hyperthyroidism.

This clonotype occurred once. A read error may explain this, as a much larger clone is one base away. Likely a read error: the CDR3 ends without its conserved phenylalanine or tryptophan. The chain recombines TRBV5-1 with TRBJ1-2, with TRBD1 as a possible D gene (5 bases). Germline loops: CDR1 SGHRS, CDR2 YFSETQ. The CDR3 consists of 14 residues. The V end lost 0 bases, the J end lost 4 bases, and 10 bases lay between the germline ends. CDR3 nucleotides: TGCGCCAGCAGCTTGGATGAGGGACGCTATGGCTACACCTTG. This encodes CASSLDEGRYGYTL.

This clonotype was observed many times. J is TRBJ2-7 and V is TRBV7-3; 10 nucleotides line up with TRBD2. The germline V gene has CDR1 SGHTA and CDR2 FQGTGA. This CDR3 is built from 14 residues. V was clipped by 2 bases and J by 7 bases; unmatched bases: 5. In DNA, the CDR3 is TGTGCCAGCAGCTTATCTAGCGGGGGTATGGAGCAGTACTTC. It encodes CASSLSSGGMEQYF.

This clonotype was recorded at least ten times. The rearrangement links TRBV11-3 to TRBJ2-5, with 10 bases that match TRBD2. Germline CDR1 SGHNT, CDR2 YENEEA. Trimming removed 2 bases from V and 5 bases from J; junction bases left unmatched: 5. The CDR3 runs 15 residues. CDR3 sequence reads: CASSLFGTSEETQYF. As DNA, the CDR3 is TGTGCCAGCAGCTTATTTGGGACTAGCGAGGAGACCCAGTACTTC.

The sample holds many counts of this clonotype. This chain joins TRBV6-2 or TRBV6-3 and TRBJ2-7; D might be TRBD2 (6 bases). The ends were cut back, 4 bases at V and 6 bases at J, with 13 bases in the middle. Looked up from germline, CDR1 is MNHEY and CDR2 is SVGEGT. CDR3 length equals 13 residues. The CDR3, as DNA: TGTGCCAGCAGTTCCCCCGGGACTCTCGAGCAGTACTTC. Amino acids: CASSSPGTLEQYF.

This clonotype came up many times. This CDR3 reads CATSGGETQYF. The DNA of the CDR3 is TGTGCCACCAGTGGTGGAGAGACCCAGTACTTC. The V and J genes are TRBV24-1 and TRBJ2-5; D gene ambiguous. The CDR3 contains 11 residues. Trimming left V 5 bases short and J 4 bases short, with 4 bases between. CDR1 and CDR2 (germline): KGHDR, SFDVKD.

This clonotype was detected ten times or more. This chain links TRBV28 with TRBJ1-6; TRBD1 might be the D (5 bases). Trimming left V 8 bases short and J 5 bases short, with 13 bases between. The CDR3 has 14 amino acids. Per germline, CDR1 MDHEN and CDR2 SYDVKM. Written as DNA, the CDR3 is TGTGCCAGCTCAGTGGCAGGGAATAATTCACCCCTCCACTTT. The encoded protein is CASSVAGNNSPLHF.

This clonotype was counted many times. The chain uses TRBV6-1 and TRBJ1-1; 9 bases line up with TRBD1. V was clipped by 4 bases and J by 5 bases; unmatched bases: 5. In germline, CDR1 is MNHNS, CDR2 SASEGT. The CDR3 sequence is 14 residues long. The CDR3 sequence is CASSAGQGRTEAFF. The CDR3 DNA reads as TGTGCCAGCAGTGCTGGACAGGGGAGGACTGAAGCTTTCTTT.

The sample holds many counts of this clonotype. V and J are TRBV29-1 and TRBJ1-2; D is perhaps TRBD1 (5 bases). This CDR3 is built from 16 residues. Germline V gene sequence: CDR1 SQVTM, CDR2 ANQGSEA. V was clipped by 6 bases and J by 3 bases, with 23 bases between them. The CDR3, as DNA: TGCAGCGTCCGAAATCTACCCGGGGGGAAGGACTATGGCTACACCTTC. Protein product: CSVRNLPGGKDYGYTF. The full variable domain, rest sourced from reference TRBV29-1 and TRBJ1-2, is SAVISQKPSRDICQRGTSLTIQCQVDSQVTMMFWYRQQPGQSLTLIATANQGSEATYESGFVIDKFPISRPNLTFSTLTVSNMSPEDSSIYLCSVRNLPGGKDYGYTFGSGTRLTVV.

This clonotype was recorded many times. CDR3 in amino acids: CASSSSGAGYTF. The DNA for the CDR3 is TGTGCCAGCAGTTCCTCGGGGGCTGGCTACACCTTC. The chain has TRBV6-5 and TRBJ1-2; a weak D match, TRBD1 (6 bases). V was cut by 4 bases and J by 7 bases, with 10 bases left in between. The CDR3 length is 12 residues. Germline CDR1 and CDR2: MNHEY and SVGAGI.

This clonotype was counted at least ten times. The rearrangement joins TRBV5-1 to TRBJ1-6; TRBD1 might be the D (6 bases). V lost 0 bases to trimming and J lost 6 bases, with 10 bases between them. Germline V CDR1 and CDR2: SGHRS, YFSETQ. This CDR3 comprises 15 residues. The CDR3 loop is CASSLEVGGNSPLHF. For the CDR3, the DNA is TGCGCCAGCAGCTTGGAAGTAGGGGGTAATTCACCCCTCCACTTT.

At least ten counts were recorded for this clonotype. This chain uses TRBV10-3 with TRBJ2-7, with TRBD1 matching 7 bases. Germline lookup yields CDR1 ENHRY and CDR2 SYGVKD. The CDR3 is made up of 16 amino acids. V shed 3 bases and J 3 bases; nucleotides not matched to a gene: 11. The CDR3 is CAISDDKLGTVYEQYF. In DNA, the CDR3 is TGTGCCATCAGTGACGACAAACTGGGGACAGTCTACGAGCAGTACTTC.

The sample holds many counts of this clonotype. The V gene is TRBV6-5, the J gene TRBJ1-2; 9 bases match TRBD1. The CDR3 length is 17 residues. After removal of 0 bases from V and 3 bases from J, the junction contained 8 bases not matched to a gene. The germline V gene has CDR1 MNHEY and CDR2 SVGAGI. The CDR3: CASSYSPTDRGHYGYTF. Written as DNA, the CDR3 is TGTGCCAGCAGTTACTCGCCAACGGACAGGGGCCACTATGGCTACACCTTC.

This clonotype appeared many times. The chain joins TRBV6-1 to TRBJ1-2; D might be TRBD1 (5 bases). CDR1 is MNHNS, CDR2 SASEGT, per germline. The CDR3 runs to 15 residues. V lost 6 bases, J lost 0 bases, and 14 bases lay in between. The CDR3 is CASSPTGAANYGYTF. For the CDR3, the DNA is TGTGCCAGCAGCCCCACCGGGGCGGCTAACTATGGCTACACCTTC.

About this clonotype: A read error may explain this, as a much larger clone is one base away. This chain connects TRBV5-1 to TRBJ1-1; perhaps TRBD1 as D (6 bases). The V end lost 1 base, the J end lost 6 bases, and 13 bases lay between the germline ends. The CDR3 is 14 residues long. Germline V CDR1 and CDR2: SGHRS, YFSETQ. In DNA form, the CDR3 reads TGCGCCAGCAGCTTGTATCCAGGGGAATCTGAAGCTTTCTTT. Its protein is CASSLYPGESEAFF.

This clonotype showed up many times. The chain carries TRBV5-1 and TRBJ1-1, with a possible D match to TRBD1 (6 bases). Germline loops: CDR1 SGHRS, CDR2 YFSETQ. This CDR3 has 15 residues. Trimming shortened V by 4 bases and J by 1 base, and 14 bases separated the two germline ends. CDR3 sequence (DNA): TGCGCCAGCAGCGCCGGACGGGGGCCGAACACTGAAGCTTTCTTT. Its translation is CASSAGRGPNTEAFF. Filled out from reference TRBV5-1 and TRBJ1-1, the complete variable domain reads KAGVTQTPRYLIKTRGQQVTLSCSPISGHRSVSWYQQTPGQGLQFLFEYFSETQRNKGNFPGRFSGRQFSNSRSEMNVSTLELGDSALYLCASSAGRGPNTEAFFGQGTRLTVV.

Ten or more counts support this clonotype. The chain joins TRBV9 to TRBJ1-6; 9 nucleotides match TRBD1. The germline V gene encodes CDR1 SGDLS and CDR2 YYNGEE. The V gene end was trimmed by 0 bases and the J gene end by 7 bases; junction bases not matched to a gene: 5. The CDR3 length is 16 residues. CDR3 nucleotides: TGTGCCAGCAGCGTAGATGGACAGGGGATGAATTCACCCCTCCACTTT. The encoded protein is CASSVDGQGMNSPLHF.

This clonotype occurred many times. J is TRBJ2-7 and V is TRBV6-1, with 8 bases aligning to TRBD2. The CDR3 consists of 14 residues. V lost 1 base, J lost 6 bases, and 5 bases stayed unmatched. CDR1 and CDR2 from the germline V gene are MNHNS and SASEGT. CDR3: CASSEGSGDSEQYF. The CDR3 DNA sequence: TGTGCCAGCAGTGAAGGTAGCGGGGATTCCGAGCAGTACTTC.